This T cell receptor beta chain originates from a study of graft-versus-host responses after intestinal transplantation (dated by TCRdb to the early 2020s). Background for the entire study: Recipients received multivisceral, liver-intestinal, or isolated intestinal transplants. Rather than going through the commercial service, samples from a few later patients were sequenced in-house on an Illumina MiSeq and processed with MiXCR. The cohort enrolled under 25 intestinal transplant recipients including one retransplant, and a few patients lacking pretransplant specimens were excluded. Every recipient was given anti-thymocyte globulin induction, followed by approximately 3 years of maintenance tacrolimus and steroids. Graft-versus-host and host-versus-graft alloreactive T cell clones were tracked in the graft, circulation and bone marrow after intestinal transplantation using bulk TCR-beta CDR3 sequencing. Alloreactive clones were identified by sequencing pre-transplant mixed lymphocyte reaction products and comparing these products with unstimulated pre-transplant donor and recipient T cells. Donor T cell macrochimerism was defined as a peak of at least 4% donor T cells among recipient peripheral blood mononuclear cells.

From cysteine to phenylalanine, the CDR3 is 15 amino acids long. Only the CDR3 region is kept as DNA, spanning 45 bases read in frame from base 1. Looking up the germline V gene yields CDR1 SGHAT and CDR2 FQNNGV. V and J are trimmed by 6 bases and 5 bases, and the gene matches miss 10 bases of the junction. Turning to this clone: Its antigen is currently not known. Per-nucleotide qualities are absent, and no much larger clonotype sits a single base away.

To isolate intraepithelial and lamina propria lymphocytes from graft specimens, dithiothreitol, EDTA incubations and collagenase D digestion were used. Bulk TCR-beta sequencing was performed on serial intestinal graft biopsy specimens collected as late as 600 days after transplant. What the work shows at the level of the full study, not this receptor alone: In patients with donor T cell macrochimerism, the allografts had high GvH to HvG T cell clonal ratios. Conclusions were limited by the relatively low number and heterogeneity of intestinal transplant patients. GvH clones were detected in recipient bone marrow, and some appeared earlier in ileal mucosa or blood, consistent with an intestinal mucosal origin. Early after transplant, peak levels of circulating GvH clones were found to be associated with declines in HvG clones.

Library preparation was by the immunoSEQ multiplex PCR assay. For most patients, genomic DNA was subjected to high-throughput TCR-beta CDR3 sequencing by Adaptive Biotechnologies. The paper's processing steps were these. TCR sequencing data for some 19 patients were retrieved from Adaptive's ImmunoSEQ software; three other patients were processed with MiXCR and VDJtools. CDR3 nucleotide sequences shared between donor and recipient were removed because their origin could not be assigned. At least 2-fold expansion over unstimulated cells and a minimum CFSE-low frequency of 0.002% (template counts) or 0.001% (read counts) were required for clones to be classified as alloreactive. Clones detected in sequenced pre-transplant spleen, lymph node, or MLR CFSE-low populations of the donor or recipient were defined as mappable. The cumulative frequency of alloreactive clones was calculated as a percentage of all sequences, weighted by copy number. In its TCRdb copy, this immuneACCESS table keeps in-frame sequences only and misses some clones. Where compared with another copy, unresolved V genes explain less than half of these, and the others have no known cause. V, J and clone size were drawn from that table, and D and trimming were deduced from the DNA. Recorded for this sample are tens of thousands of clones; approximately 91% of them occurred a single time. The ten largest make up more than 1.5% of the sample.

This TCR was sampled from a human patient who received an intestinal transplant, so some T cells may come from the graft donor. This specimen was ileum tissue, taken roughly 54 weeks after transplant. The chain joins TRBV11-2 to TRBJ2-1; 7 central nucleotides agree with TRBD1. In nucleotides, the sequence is TGTGCCAGCAGGTATCCCGGGACAGTTAACAATGAGCAGTTCTTC. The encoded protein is CASRYPGTVNNEQFF.